This TCR beta chain was documented in a study of shared clonotypes between healthy human individuals. Findings of the study overall: Compared with memory subsets, naive subsets generally had larger estimated richness. A handful of donors shared roughly 5% of their naive CD4 clonotypes.

A note on this clone: Its antigen is unidentified.

Per the authors' pipeline: ImmunoSEQ output held junction-only sequences without quality scores, so filtering differed. Produced via immunoSEQ multiplex PCR; TCRdb's table is partial and in-frame only. V and J calls and clone size are copied from that table; D and trimming were computed from the DNA. The sample has 550,000 to 750,000 clones; about 95% are singletons. The CDR3 runs to 14 residues. V lost 2 bases, J lost 6 bases, and 10 bases lay in between. The V gene's germline CDR1 is SGHAT and CDR2 FQNNGV. Naive CD8 cells lacked CD45RO and underwent positive selection for CCR7, leaving out terminally differentiated effector memory CD45RA+ cells.

The clonotype originates from a young woman in good health. Sequencing input: naive CD8+ T cells sorted from blood. The V gene is TRBV11-2, the J gene TRBJ2-2; tentative D call: TRBD1 (5 bases). The CDR3 nucleotides read TGTGCCAGCAGCTTATATCAGGGCGCCGGGGAGCTGTTTTTT. It codes for CASSLYQGAGELFF. Using reference TRBV11-2 and TRBJ2-2 for the parts outside the CDR3, the full variable domain is EAGVAQSPRYKIIEKRQSVAFWCNPISGHATLYWYQQILGQGPKLLIQFQNNGVVDDSQLPKDRFSAERLKGVDSTLKIQPAKLEDSAVYLCASSLYQGAGELFFGEGSRLTVL.